This T cell receptor beta chain was documented in a study of blood T cells in healthy people across ages (dated by TCRdb to about 2015). Regarding the complete study: Template switching captured roughly one uniquely barcoded TCR beta cDNA molecule per two T cells in model experiments. To track age-related changes in TCR beta repertoire diversity, the study relied on deep sequencing normalized with unique cDNA molecular identifiers. Donors were grouped into four age groups: young (average approximately 15 years), middle-aged (around 39), aged (around 60) and long-lived (around 80). To avoid experimental bias, donors of different ages were distributed randomly across sequencing lanes. Using the same blood draw, the study looked at two additional independent replicas of 1 million unique cDNA reads for two donors, one aged 18 to 30 and the other aged 80 or older. Results the study describes overall, beyond this receptor: Since profiling was done on bulk unsorted PBMCs, naive and antigen-experienced compartments could not be conclusively compared. Compared with the aged group, the long-lived group had more naive CD4+ T cells, fewer expanded clones and increased TCR diversity, suggesting age selection. Observed TCR beta diversity per million T cells fell roughly linearly with age, and a significant reduction was already apparent by age roughly 40. Because the CMV infection status of the donors was unknown, age-related changes in expanded clonotypes may potentially have been confounded. Estimates of total diversity based on one million sequenced T cells were considered lower bounds and underestimates. A strong correlation was found between observed TCR beta diversity and the percentage of naive T cells measured by flow cytometry.

To note about this clonotype: Its specific antigen is unknown. The limits of the CDR3 on the DNA are not certain, so only TCRdb's listed CDR3 is given.

Its CDR3 holds 24 amino acids, cysteine through phenylalanine. As encoded in the germline V gene (reference sequence), CDR1 is LGHDT while CDR2 is YNNKEL. The donors were under 40 Caucasian individuals from Russia, aged roughly 6 to 95 years, who were systemically healthy. Around 10 milliliters of peripheral blood were collected from each donor into EDTA-treated Vacutainer tubes. Ficoll-Paque density-gradient centrifugation was used to isolate PBMCs, with at least 6 million obtained per sample. Total RNA was extracted from PBMCs with Trizol reagent, with at least 5.5 micrograms obtained per sample. Naive CD45RAhigh/CD27high T cell percentages were measured by flow cytometry on a PBMC aliquot from every donor. To prepare the library, 5' RACE was applied. A second PCR of roughly 7 to 11 cycles was performed with a sample-barcoded 5' primer and a J-beta primer mix. A unique molecular identifier was introduced onto each TCR beta cDNA molecule by a template-switch 5' adaptor carrying 12 random nucleotides. Each sample yielded at least 3 million CDR3-containing paired-end reads. The Mint cDNA synthesis kit, primed by a TRBC-specific oligonucleotide, was used to synthesize first-strand cDNA from all RNA. After uracil-DNA glycosylase treatment, a first 18-cycle PCR used universal primers M1SS and BC2_uni_R on all cDNA. The authors' pipeline ran thus. Each sample was normalized by randomly selecting 1 million high-quality reads, each carrying a distinct molecular identifier. Instead of being binned into consensus sequences, reads that shared molecular identifiers were thrown out. MiTCR, set to a Q25 quality threshold and the strictest error-elimination algorithm, was used for CDR3 identification, clonotype clustering and error correction. A nonparametric unseen species model with Euler transformation was used to estimate a lower bound on total TCR beta diversity. TCRdb reprocessed the public reads (quality trimming at Q25 with fastp, clone calling with MiXCR) and kept in-frame beta chains. Every distinct CDR3 protein forms one entry, paired with its most common genes and DNA. TCRdb, not the authors, supplied the V and J calls. This sample gives fewer than 2 million distinct CDR3 sequences in total; approximately 39% of them show up just once. The ten largest clonotypes hold 20% to 25% of the sample.

The rearrangement combines TRBV3-1 with TRBJ1-6; the table's D call TRBD1 went unverified against the DNA. Sequencing was carried out using blood. The sequence came from a human donor in good health. CDR3 sequence: CASSQVGTGVYEQYFGPGISPLHF.